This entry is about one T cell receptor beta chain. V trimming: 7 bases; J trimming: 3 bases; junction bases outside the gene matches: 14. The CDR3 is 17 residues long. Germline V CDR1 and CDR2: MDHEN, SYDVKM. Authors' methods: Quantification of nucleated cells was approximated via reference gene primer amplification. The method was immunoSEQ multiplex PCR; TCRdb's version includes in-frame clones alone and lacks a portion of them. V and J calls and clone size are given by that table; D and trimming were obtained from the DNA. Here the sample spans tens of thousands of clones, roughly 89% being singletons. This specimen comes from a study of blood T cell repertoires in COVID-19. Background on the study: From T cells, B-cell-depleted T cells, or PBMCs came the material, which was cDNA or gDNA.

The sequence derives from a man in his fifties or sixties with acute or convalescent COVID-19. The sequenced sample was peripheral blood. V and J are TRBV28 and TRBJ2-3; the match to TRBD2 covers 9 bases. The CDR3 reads CASTELRTSERTDTQYF. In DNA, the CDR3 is TGTGCCAGCACAGAACTAAGGACTAGCGAAAGGACAGATACGCAGTATTTT.